The 7 T cell receptor beta chains below were found in one sample sequenced in a study of cytomegalovirus exposure and HLA in healthy donors. This PCR relied on a set of 60 Vbeta primers and 13 Jbeta primers. Profiled with immunoSEQ multiplex PCR; TCRdb holds only in-frame clones, not every one. The data show around 69,000 clones, approximately 67% seen once. The sample was PBMCs. Source of these receptors: a man aged 40-55 years in good health and CMV-seropositive.

The rearrangement joins TRBV29-1 to TRBJ2-7; 11 bases agree with TRBD1. V shed 7 bases, J shed 6 bases, and the junction held 8 bases outside the gene matches. The germline V gene has CDR1 SQVTM and CDR2 ANQGSEA. The CDR3 runs 13 residues. As DNA, the CDR3 is TGCAGCGCTGGGACCGGGACAGGGGGCGAGCAGTACTTC. Its protein product is CSAGTGTGGEQYF.

The chain combines TRBV4-3 with TRBJ2-1, with TRBD2 matching over 9 bases. V trimming: 3 bases; J trimming: 4 bases; junction bases outside the gene matches: 10. CDR3 size: 17 residues. CDR1 LGHNA and CDR2 YSLEER come from the germline V gene. For the CDR3, the DNA is TGCGCCAGCAGCCAGCGGGGAGCGGGGGGAGGGTACAATGAGCAGTTCTTC. Amino acid sequence: CASSQRGAGGGYNEQFF.

The chain couples TRBV7-9 to TRBJ2-7, with a tentative D call TRBD1 (6 bases). V gave up 5 bases and J gave up 3 bases, with 14 bases separating them. Germline V lookup: CDR1 SEHNR, CDR2 FQNEAQ (reference sequence). The length of the CDR3 is 14 residues. The CDR3: CASSPTGQNYEQYF. The CDR3 region has the DNA TGTGCCAGCAGCCCTACTGGACAGAACTACGAGCAGTACTTC.

The chain recombines TRBV28 with TRBJ1-2, with TRBD1 as a possible D gene (5 bases). V lost 7 bases to trimming and J lost 4 bases, with 16 bases between them. The germline V gene encodes CDR1 MDHEN and CDR2 SYDVKM. CDR3 length: 14 amino acids. Here the CDR3 DNA reads TGTGCCAGCACCCCAGGGCTAAGGTTCTATGGCTACACCTTC. This encodes CASTPGLRFYGYTF.

CDR3 sequence: CASSPGTAFNEKLFF. The CDR3 DNA sequence: TGTGCCAGCAGCCCCGGGACAGCCTTTAATGAAAAACTGTTTTTT. The chain recombines TRBV28 with TRBJ1-4; 7 nucleotides align to TRBD1. The CDR3 runs to 15 residues. Trimming took 6 bases from V and 4 from J; bases not matched to a gene: 8. The germline V gene encodes CDR1 MDHEN and CDR2 SYDVKM.

V usage is TRBV2 and J usage is TRBJ2-7; 9 bases are a match to TRBD1. Germline V gene lookup returns CDR1 SNHLY and CDR2 FYNNEI. The junction had 14 bases not matched to a gene; V was cut back by 8 bases and J by 9 bases. The CDR3 sequence is 14 residues long. This chain's CDR3 is CASQTGTGNLGQYF. In DNA form, the CDR3 reads TGTGCCAGCCAAACCGGGACAGGGAACCTCGGGCAGTACTTC.

The rearrangement links TRBV10-3 to TRBJ1-4, with TRBD1 as a possible D gene (5 bases). The CDR3 runs to 13 residues. Per germline, CDR1 ENHRY and CDR2 SYGVKD. Trimming removed 4 bases from V and 3 bases from J, with 6 bases in between. CDR3 region: CAISVGANEKLFF. In DNA, the CDR3 is TGTGCCATCAGTGTAGGGGCTAATGAAAAACTGTTTTTT.